This T cell receptor (beta chain) was sequenced during a study of OX40 agonist ivuxolimab in advanced cancers. On the study more broadly: In three patients, partial responses were observed, one with hepatocellular carcinoma and two with cutaneous melanoma.

General study results and limits: Averaging showed that CD8+ T cells had more expanded clones than CD4+ did.

TCRdb's table, derived via immunoSEQ multiplex PCR, lists solely in-frame clones and lacks some. The sample shows 55,000 to 75,000 clones, roughly 84% of them seen only once. V lost 1 base, J lost 2 bases, and 14 bases stayed unmatched. The germline gives CDR1 SGDLS, CDR2 YYNGEE. This CDR3 comprises 18 residues. Concerning this clone: The antigen remains undetermined.

The sequences come from CD4+ or CD8+ T cells sorted from blood, collected in a trial of the OX40 agonist ivuxolimab. This clonotype was obtained from an adult with an advanced solid tumor such as melanoma, head and neck, liver or kidney cancer. This chain links TRBV9 with TRBJ2-5; 7 nucleotides match TRBD1. The CDR3 protein is CASSVQGLPGGVQETQYF. In DNA form, the CDR3 reads TGTGCCAGCAGCGTACAGGGCCTGCCAGGGGGTGTTCAAGAGACCCAGTACTTC. The full variable domain, rest sourced from reference TRBV9 and TRBJ2-5, is DSGVTQTPKHLITATGQRVTLRCSPRSGDLSVYWYQQSLDQGLQFLIQYYNGEERAKGNILERFSAQQFPDLHSELNLSSLELGDSALYFCASSVQGLPGGVQETQYFGPGTRLLVL.